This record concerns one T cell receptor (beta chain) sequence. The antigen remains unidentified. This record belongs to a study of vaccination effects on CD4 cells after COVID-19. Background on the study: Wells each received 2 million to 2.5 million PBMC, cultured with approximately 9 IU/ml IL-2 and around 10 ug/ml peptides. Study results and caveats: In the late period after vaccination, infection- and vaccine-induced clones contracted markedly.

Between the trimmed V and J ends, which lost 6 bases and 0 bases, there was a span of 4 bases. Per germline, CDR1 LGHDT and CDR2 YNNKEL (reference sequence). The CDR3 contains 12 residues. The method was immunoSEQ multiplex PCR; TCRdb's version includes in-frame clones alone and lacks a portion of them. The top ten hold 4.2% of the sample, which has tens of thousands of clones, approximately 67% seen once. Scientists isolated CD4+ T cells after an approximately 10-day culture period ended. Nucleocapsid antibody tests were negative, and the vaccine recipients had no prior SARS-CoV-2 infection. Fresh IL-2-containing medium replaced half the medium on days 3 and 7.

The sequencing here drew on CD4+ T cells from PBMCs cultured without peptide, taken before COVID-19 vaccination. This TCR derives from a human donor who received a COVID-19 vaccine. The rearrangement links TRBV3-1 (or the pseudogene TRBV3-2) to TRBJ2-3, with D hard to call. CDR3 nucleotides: TGTGCCAGCAGGACTAGCACAGATACGCAGTATTTT. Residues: CASRTSTDTQYF.